The 25 T cell receptor beta chains given below trace back to one sample, sequenced in a study of shared clonotypes between healthy human individuals (dated by TCRdb to about 2020). Library generation was performed with the immunoSEQ multiplex PCR assay. The source is immuneACCESS, and TCRdb retained only in-frame sequences with V and J called. Part of the clones is not carried over; for the studies checked, unresolved V genes explain less than half of this, and the remainder is unexplained. For this sample the table gives hundreds of thousands of clones, of which 72% were detected only once. Approximately 2% of the sample lies in the top ten. The sample was memory CD4+ T cells sorted from blood. In the paper's terms, the cell subset or site label means: CD45RA-negative fraction. The source is a woman aged 30 to 39 in good health.

The table lists this clone with a count of one. The chain links TRBV18 to TRBJ1-4; 8 bases match TRBD1. Germline CDR1 and CDR2: KGHSH and LQKENI. This CDR3 has 15 residues. The V segment lost 2 bases and the J segment 7 bases; nucleotides outside the gene matches: 6. The DNA of the CDR3 is TGTGCCAGCTCACCAGAGGGACAGGAGGGTGAAAAACTGTTTTTT. It is translated as CASSPEGQEGEKLFF.

This sequence joins TRBV5-5 and TRBJ2-1; 7 nucleotides line up with TRBD2. The J segment lost 5 bases and the V segment lost 2 bases, leaving 7 bases of the junction unmatched. Germline V gives CDR1 SGHKS, CDR2 YYEKEE (reference sequence). This CDR3 comprises 15 residues. The CDR3 DNA is TGTGCCAGCAGCTTTTTGAGCGGGGCCAACAATGAGCAGTTCTTC. This translates into CASSFLSGANNEQFF.

This clone has just a few counts. This chain uses TRBV2 with TRBJ2-5, with TRBD1 as a possible D gene (5 bases). The CDR3 covers 12 residues. V lost 11 bases, J lost 5 bases, and 15 bases lay in between. Per the germline V gene, CDR1 is SNHLY and CDR2 is FYNNEI. This chain's CDR3 is CALNQGSETQYF. For the CDR3, the DNA is TGTGCCCTGAACCAGGGATCGGAGACCCAGTACTTC.

The chain uses TRBV15 and TRBJ1-5; 10 bases align to TRBD1. Germline loops: CDR1 LNHNV, CDR2 YYDKDF (reference sequence). V dropped 3 bases and J dropped 4; count of bases not matched to a gene: 6. This CDR3 is 16 amino acids long. The CDR3 spells CATSSGDRGINQPQHF. The DNA for the CDR3 is TGTGCCACCAGCAGCGGGGACAGGGGCATTAATCAGCCCCAGCATTTT.

The chain employs TRBV6-1 and TRBJ2-7, with a weak D call TRBD1 (5 bases). There are 14 residues in the CDR3. The V end lost 3 bases, the J end lost 5 bases, and 14 bases lay between the germline ends. Germline CDR1 and CDR2: MNHNS and SASEGT. The CDR3, as DNA: TGTGCCAGCAGTGAGGGTCAGGGTCCTAACGAGCAGTACTTC. Protein product: CASSEGQGPNEQYF.

This clone showed up just a few times. The chain has TRBV19 and TRBJ1-1, with D perhaps matching TRBD1 (5 bases). V gave up 8 bases and J gave up 1 base, with 17 bases separating them. The CDR3 is made up of 15 amino acids. In germline, CDR1 is LNHDA, CDR2 SQIVND (reference sequence). In DNA form, the CDR3 reads TGTGCCAGTTTTTCTTTGACAGCCCAGAACACTGAAGCTTTCTTT. It is translated as CASFSLTAQNTEAFF.

A single count supports this clone. The chain recombines TRBV10-1 with TRBJ2-1, with TRBD2 matching over 12 bases. The ends lost 0 bases at V and 2 bases at J; junction bases unmatched: 2. CDR3 length equals 17 residues. CDR1 and CDR2 from the germline V gene are WNHNN and SYGVQD (reference sequence). CDR3 nucleotide sequence: TGCGCCAGCAGTGAGTCGACTAGCGGGAGAACCTACAATGAGCAGTTCTTC. Residues: CASSESTSGRTYNEQFF.

The rearrangement joins TRBV30 to TRBJ1-5; D gene unclear. The germline gives CDR1 GTSNPN, CDR2 SVGIG (reference sequence). The CDR3 sequence is 14 residues long. Trimming pared 2 bases from V and 2 bases from J, leaving 10 bases between. The CDR3, as DNA: TGTGCCTGGAGTCGAGGGTCTGGCAATCAGCCCCAGCATTTT. Translation: CAWSRGSGNQPQHF.

The chain uses TRBV7-2 and TRBJ1-1; the D gene is possibly TRBD1 (6 bases). The V end lost 4 bases, the J end lost 4 bases, and 13 bases lay between the germline ends. In germline, CDR1 is SGHTA, CDR2 FQGNSA. The CDR3 loop spans 14 amino acids. CDR3 loop: CASSSYTGRTEAFF. The CDR3 region has the DNA TGTGCCAGCAGCTCGTACACAGGGCGCACTGAAGCTTTCTTT. The entire variable domain, with the rest obtained from reference TRBV7-2 and TRBJ1-1, is as follows: GAGVSQSPSNKVTEKGKDVELRCDPISGHTALYWYRQSLGQGLEFLIYFQGNSAPDKSGLPSDRFSAERTGGSVSTLTIQRTQQEDSAVYLCASSSYTGRTEAFFGQGTRLTVV.

The chain uses TRBV11-2 and TRBJ2-3, with a possible D match to TRBD2 (6 bases). The CDR3 loop spans 17 amino acids. In germline, CDR1 is SGHAT, CDR2 FQNNGV. The V gene lost 1 base and the J gene lost 5 bases, with 19 bases spanning the gap. The CDR3 coding sequence is TGTGCCAGCAGCTTAGCCCCGACTAGACAGTCAGGAGATACGCAGTATTTT. It translates to CASSLAPTRQSGDTQYF.

The chain is built from TRBV7-3 and TRBJ2-1; 9 bases fit TRBD2. The V segment lost 5 bases and the J segment 4 bases; nucleotides outside the gene matches: 3. The CDR3 totals 14 residues. Germline V CDR1 and CDR2: SGHTA, FQGTGA. CDR3 protein: CASSRTSEYNEQFF. In nucleotides, the CDR3 is TGTGCCAGCAGCCGGACTAGCGAATACAATGAGCAGTTCTTC.

The genes are TRBV18 and TRBJ2-5; 12 bases match TRBD2. This CDR3 spans 15 amino acids. Germline CDR1 reads KGHSH; CDR2 reads LQKENI. V was pared by 2 bases and J by 5 bases, with 3 bases of the junction left unmatched. The CDR3 DNA sequence: TGTGCCAGCTCACCAGGACTAGCGGGATGGGAGACCCAGTACTTC. It yields the protein CASSPGLAGWETQYF.

This chain connects TRBV19 to TRBJ2-1, with TRBD2 identical over 11 bases. CDR1 and CDR2 from the germline V gene are LNHDA and SQIVND (reference sequence). This CDR3 is 14 amino acids long. V shed 7 bases, J shed 9 bases, and the junction held 8 bases outside the gene matches. CDR3 amino acids: CASNLLAGVGEQFF. The CDR3 DNA sequence: TGTGCCAGTAACTTACTAGCGGGAGTGGGTGAGCAGTTCTTC. The whole variable domain, filled in from reference TRBV19 and TRBJ2-1, reads DGGITQSPKYLFRKEGQNVTLSCEQNLNHDAMYWYRQDPGQGLRLIYYSQIVNDFQKGDIAEGYSVSREKKESFPLTVTSAQKNPTAFYLCASNLLAGVGEQFFGPGTRLTVL.

The chain recombines TRBV15 with TRBJ2-1, with TRBD2 matching 10 bases. This CDR3 is built from 15 residues. V gave up 5 bases and J gave up 8 bases; unmatched junction bases: 9. Per germline, CDR1 LNHNV and CDR2 YYDKDF (reference sequence). This CDR3 is CATSLLAGEVDEQFF. The DNA for the CDR3 is TGTGCCACCAGCTTGCTAGCGGGAGAGGTCGATGAGCAGTTCTTC.

This clone was found a few times. The rearrangement joins TRBV7-8 to TRBJ2-7, with D perhaps matching TRBD2 (7 bases). Germline CDR1 reads SGHVS; CDR2 reads FQNEAQ. V lost 5 bases, J lost 3 bases, and 20 bases lay in between. The CDR3 contains 16 residues. CDR3 sequence reads: CASSRSPGGGSYEQYF. The CDR3 coding sequence is TGTGCCAGCAGCCGTAGCCCCGGGGGCGGGAGCTACGAGCAGTACTTC.

This clone appeared many times. J is TRBJ2-7 and V is TRBV6-6, with D uncertain. Trimming stripped 2 bases from V and 2 bases from J, with 13 bases between. There are 15 residues in the CDR3. CDR1 and CDR2 (germline): MNHNY, SVGAGI (reference sequence). The CDR3: CASSYKGAGAYEQYF. DNA for the CDR3: TGTGCCAGCAGTTACAAAGGCGCAGGAGCCTACGAGCAGTACTTC.

The chain employs TRBV6-1 and TRBJ2-5; 7 bases are shared with TRBD1. Germline CDR1 MNHNS, CDR2 SASEGT. The junction had 12 bases not matched to a gene; V was cut back by 2 bases and J by 9 bases. This CDR3 has 15 residues. As DNA, the CDR3 is TGTGCCAGCAGTGAAACCGCGACTACCGACAGGGCCCAGTACTTC. Protein sequence: CASSETATTDRAQYF.

This clone was found many times. V and J are TRBV5-1 and TRBJ2-1; D remains unclear. Germline assignment: CDR1 SGHRS and CDR2 YFSETQ. The CDR3 length is 15 residues. The V gene lost 0 bases and the J gene lost 0 bases, with 7 bases spanning the gap. The CDR3 protein is CASSLGRASYNEQFF. The CDR3 DNA reads as TGCGCCAGCAGCTTGGGACGGGCCTCCTACAATGAGCAGTTCTTC.

This clone was seen only once. The chain is built from TRBV2 and TRBJ2-2, with 11 bases aligning to TRBD2. This CDR3 is built from 14 residues. From germline, CDR1 is SNHLY and CDR2 FYNNEI. V was clipped by 6 bases and J by 7 bases; unmatched bases: 4. CDR3 DNA: TGTGCCAGCAGGTTACTAGCGGGGGACGGGGAGCTGTTTTTT. This codes for CASRLLAGDGELFF.

V is TRBV14 and J is TRBJ2-1, with TRBD2 matching 11 bases. The CDR3 covers 18 residues. Germline V lookup: CDR1 SGHDN, CDR2 FVKESK. V was pared by 0 bases and J by 0 bases, with 4 bases of the junction left unmatched. The chain's CDR3 is CASSQDRTSGRSYNEQFF. In DNA form, the CDR3 reads TGTGCCAGCAGCCAAGATAGGACTAGCGGGCGCTCCTACAATGAGCAGTTCTTC.

The chain recombines TRBV18 with TRBJ2-3; 9 nucleotides match TRBD2. The CDR3 covers 16 residues. Germline V CDR1 and CDR2: KGHSH, LQKENI. The V segment lost 3 bases and the J segment 0 bases; nucleotides outside the gene matches: 4. CDR3: CASSPATSGSTDTQYF. The DNA for the CDR3 is TGTGCCAGCTCACCCGCGACTAGCGGAAGCACAGATACGCAGTATTTT.

This clone is a singleton in its sample. This chain connects TRBV28 to TRBJ2-7; TRBD1 is a possible D gene (6 bases). V was pared by 5 bases and J by 3 bases, with 17 bases between. Germline values: CDR1 MDHEN, CDR2 SYDVKM. This CDR3 has 15 amino acids. CDR3 residues: CASSVPGHQDYEQYF. In DNA form, the CDR3 reads TGTGCCAGCAGTGTACCGGGACACCAAGACTACGAGCAGTACTTC.

Of note for this clone: Different DNA sequences within this sample yield the same CDR3. The chain couples TRBV19 to TRBJ1-2; weak D call: TRBD1 (6 bases). Trimming left V 2 bases short and J 2 bases short, with 6 bases between. The CDR3 has 13 amino acids. The germline V gene encodes CDR1 LNHDA and CDR2 SQIVND (reference sequence). The CDR3 bases are TGTGCCAGTAGTATAACAGGGAACTATGGCTACACCTTC. Protein product: CASSITGNYGYTF.

This chain links TRBV29-1 with TRBJ1-1; TRBD1 might be the D (6 bases). The CDR3 consists of 12 residues. Germline V lookup: CDR1 SQVTM, CDR2 ANQGSEA. The V and J ends lost 7 bases and 0 bases respectively, with 9 bases between them. CDR3 amino acids: CSEYRVNTEAFF. The CDR3 DNA follows: TGCAGCGAGTACAGGGTGAACACTGAAGCTTTCTTT.

V gene TRBV25-1 combines with J gene TRBJ2-5; D unclear. The J call may be incorrect, as the DNA end agrees better with TRBJ2-7. The CDR3 has 15 amino acids. Per the germline V gene, CDR1 is MGHDK and CDR2 is SYGVNS. The CDR3 spells CASSDPGGSSYEQYF. CDR3 coding DNA: TGTGCCAGCAGTGACCCGGGTGGAAGCTCCTACGAGCAGTACTTC.